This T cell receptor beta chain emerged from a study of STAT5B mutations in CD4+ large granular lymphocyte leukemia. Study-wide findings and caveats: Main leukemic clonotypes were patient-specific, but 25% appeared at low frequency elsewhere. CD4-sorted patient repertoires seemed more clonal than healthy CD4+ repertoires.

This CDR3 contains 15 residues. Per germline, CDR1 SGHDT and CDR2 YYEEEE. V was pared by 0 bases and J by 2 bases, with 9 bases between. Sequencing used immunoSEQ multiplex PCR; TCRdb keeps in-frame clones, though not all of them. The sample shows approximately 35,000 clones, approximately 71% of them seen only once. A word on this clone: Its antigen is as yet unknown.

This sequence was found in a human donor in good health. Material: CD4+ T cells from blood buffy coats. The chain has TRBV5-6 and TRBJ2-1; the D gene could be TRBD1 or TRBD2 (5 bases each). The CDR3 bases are TGTGCCAGCAGCTTGGGGGGGAATCCCTACAATGAGCAGTTCTTC. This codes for CASSLGGNPYNEQFF.